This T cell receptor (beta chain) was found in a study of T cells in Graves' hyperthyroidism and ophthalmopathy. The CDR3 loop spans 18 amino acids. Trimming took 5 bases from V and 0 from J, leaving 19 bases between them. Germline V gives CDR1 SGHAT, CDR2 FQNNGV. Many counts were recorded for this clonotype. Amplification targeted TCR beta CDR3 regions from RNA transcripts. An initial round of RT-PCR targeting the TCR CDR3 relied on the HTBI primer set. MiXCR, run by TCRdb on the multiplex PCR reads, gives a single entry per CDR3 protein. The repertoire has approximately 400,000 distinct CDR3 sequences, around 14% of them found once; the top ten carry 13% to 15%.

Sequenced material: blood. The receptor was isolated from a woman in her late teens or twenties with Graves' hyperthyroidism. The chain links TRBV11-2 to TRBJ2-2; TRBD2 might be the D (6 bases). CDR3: CASSILGGQFANTGELFF. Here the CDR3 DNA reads TGTGCCAGCAGCATCCTCGGGGGTCAGTTCGCGAACACCGGGGAGCTGTTTTTT.